This passage covers 21 T cell receptor beta chains from one sample sequenced in a study of cytomegalovirus exposure and HLA in healthy donors. Both 60 Vbeta primers and 13 Jbeta primers went into the PCR. Method: immunoSEQ multiplex PCR; TCRdb's copy keeps in-frame clones and lacks some. This sample has about 67,000 clones, with roughly two thirds found just once. Sample: PBMCs. These receptors came from a woman aged 30 to 39 in good health and CMV-seronegative.

The table lists this clone with a count of one. V gene TRBV29-1 combines with J gene TRBJ1-5, with TRBD1 matching over 8 bases. The CDR3 loop spans 15 amino acids. Germline CDR1 is SQVTM and CDR2 is ANQGSEA. Unmatched junction bases numbered 9, after V lost 5 bases and J lost 3 bases. CDR3 sequence: CSVPPDRESNQPQHF. The DNA of the CDR3 is TGCAGCGTTCCCCCGGACAGGGAGTCCAATCAGCCCCAGCATTTT.

V and J are TRBV5-6 and TRBJ2-6, with D possibly TRBD1 on 6 matching bases. The V gene's germline CDR1 is SGHDT and CDR2 YYEEEE. The CDR3 length is 15 residues. Between the trimmed V and J ends, which lost 2 bases and 2 bases, there was a span of 8 bases. In DNA form, the CDR3 reads TGTGCCAGCAGCTTACAGGGCCCTGGGGCCAACGTCCTGACTTTC. Translated: CASSLQGPGANVLTF.

This clone occurred a few times. The chain is built from TRBV4-2 and TRBJ2-6; D is uncertain. Germline V gene sequence: CDR1 LGHNA, CDR2 YNFKEQ. Trimming pared 1 base from V and 0 bases from J, leaving 7 bases between. The CDR3 totals 16 residues. CDR3 region: CASSQGQVSGANVLTF. The CDR3 bases are TGTGCCAGCAGCCAAGGTCAGGTCTCTGGGGCCAACGTCCTGACTTTC.

The sample holds a few counts of this clone. V gene TRBV11-2 combines with J gene TRBJ2-5; TRBD2 agrees at 8 bases. The CDR3 has 15 amino acids. CDR1 and CDR2 (germline): SGHAT, FQNNGV. With 1 base clipped from V and 5 bases from J, the junction kept 6 bases outside the gene matches. The CDR3 DNA sequence: TGTGCCAGCAGCTTAGTCGGGGGGGCGAGGGAGACCCAGTACTTC. The encoded protein is CASSLVGGARETQYF.

In this sample, this clone turned up a few times. The chain joins TRBV6-4 to TRBJ1-1; 7 bases fit TRBD1. Trimming cost V 1 base and J 1 base; bases outside gene matches: 3. Per germline, CDR1 MRHNA and CDR2 SNTAGT. The CDR3 loop spans 15 amino acids. In nucleotides, the CDR3 is TGTGCCAGCAGTGACTTGGACAGGCCGAACACTGAAGCTTTCTTT. Protein product: CASSDLDRPNTEAFF.

This clone was counted between two and nine times. V usage is TRBV6-6 and J usage is TRBJ2-2; 8 bases are shared with TRBD1. CDR3 length equals 15 residues. Losses at the gene ends were 6 bases for V and 8 bases for J; bases not matched to a gene: 11. Germline CDR1 is MNHNY and CDR2 is SVGAGI (reference sequence). CDR3 bases: TGTGCCAGCAGCCTAGACAGGGGCCCTTGGGGGGAGCTGTTTTTT. As protein: CASSLDRGPWGELFF.

The chain joins TRBV4-1 to TRBJ1-3; weak D call: TRBD1 (6 bases). The V gene lost 3 bases and the J gene lost 3 bases, with 18 bases spanning the gap. Germline CDR1 is MGHRA and CDR2 is YSYEKL. CDR3 size: 17 residues. The CDR3 loop is CASSHLPGSGDGNTIYF. CDR3 in DNA: TGCGCCAGCAGCCACCTACCTGGCTCAGGGGATGGAAACACCATATATTTT.

This chain links TRBV5-5 with TRBJ2-2; weak D call: TRBD2 (6 bases). Between the trimmed V and J ends, which lost 4 bases and 2 bases, there was a span of 15 bases. CDR3 length equals 16 residues. Germline assignment: CDR1 SGHKS and CDR2 YYEKEE (reference sequence). CDR3 sequence reads: CASSDHRDFNTGELFF. CDR3 nucleotides: TGTGCCAGCAGCGACCACCGGGACTTTAACACCGGGGAGCTGTTTTTT.

Only a few counts were recorded for this clone. This chain uses TRBV4-2 with TRBJ2-6; unclear D gene. Trimming took off 4 bases at V and 0 bases at J, with 10 bases between the two ends. Per the germline V gene, CDR1 is LGHNA and CDR2 is YNFKEQ. The CDR3 has 16 amino acids. CDR3 sequence reads: CASSLQFLSGANVLTF. The CDR3 nucleotides are TGTGCCAGCAGCCTCCAGTTCCTCTCTGGGGCCAACGTCCTGACTTTC.

The chain recombines TRBV10-3 with TRBJ2-5; D uncertain. Germline V lookup: CDR1 ENHRY, CDR2 SYGVKD. This CDR3 comprises 12 residues. V was pared by 8 bases and J by 4 bases, with 11 bases between. CDR3 residues: CAIARHSETQYF. DNA of the CDR3: TGTGCCATCGCGAGACATTCAGAGACCCAGTACTTC.

The chain links TRBV7-9 to TRBJ2-1; 7 nucleotides line up with TRBD1. V lost 4 bases, J lost 2 bases, and 11 bases stayed unmatched. The CDR3 contains 17 residues. Germline-derived CDR1 and CDR2 are SEHNR and FQNEAQ (reference sequence). The CDR3 DNA is TGTGCCAGCAGCTCAGGGGGAGAGGGGAAGACCTACAATGAGCAGTTCTTC. Residues: CASSSGGEGKTYNEQFF.

The chain has TRBV5-1 and TRBJ2-5; 8 nucleotides match TRBD1. The CDR3 is made up of 17 amino acids. J lost 2 bases, V lost 2 bases, and 11 bases had no gene match. Germline CDR1 reads SGHRS; CDR2 reads YFSETQ. The chain's CDR3 is CASSFGQGELGQETQYF. The DNA of the CDR3 is TGCGCCAGCAGCTTTGGACAGGGAGAATTGGGACAAGAGACCCAGTACTTC.

On this clone itself: At one of its ends the junction is not consistent with the germline gene, which may arise from a read error. The CDR3 sequence: CASSPLGGAYNEQFF. CDR3 nucleotide sequence: TGTGCTAGCAGCCCCCTCGGGGGGGCGTACAATGAGCAGTTCTTC. The rearrangement links TRBV7-7 to TRBJ2-1, with TRBD2 matching over 8 bases. Germline-derived CDR1 and CDR2 are SSHAT and FNYEAQ (reference sequence). The CDR3 totals 15 residues.

In its sample, this clone was seen a few times. The rearrangement uses TRBV7-2 and TRBJ2-3; TRBD2 agrees at 12 bases. The ends lost 4 bases at V and 7 bases at J; junction bases unmatched: 12. CDR1 and CDR2 from the germline V gene are SGHTA and FQGNSA. The CDR3 consists of 17 residues. The CDR3 is CASSWGTLAGGGNTQYF. The CDR3 nucleotides read TGTGCCAGCAGCTGGGGCACCCTAGCGGGGGGGGGAAATACGCAGTATTTT.

This chain joins TRBV28 and TRBJ1-5; D unclear. The CDR3 runs 14 residues. CDR1 and CDR2 from the germline V gene are MDHEN and SYDVKM. Deletions cut 6 bases from V and 6 bases from J, with 15 bases between. The CDR3 loop reads CASSPPGSGQPQHF. The CDR3 DNA sequence: TGTGCCAGCAGCCCCCCCGGGTCGGGTCAGCCCCAGCATTTT.

The table lists this clone with a count of one. V gene TRBV29-1 combines with J gene TRBJ2-1; D is perhaps TRBD1 (6 bases). CDR1 is SQVTM, CDR2 ANQGSEA, per germline. V lost 4 bases and J 7 bases, leaving 20 bases between the germline ends. The CDR3 sequence is 15 residues long. The CDR3 coding sequence is TGCAGCGTTGGAGGGGCCCGGGACATCACGAATGAGCAGTTCTTC. Protein: CSVGGARDITNEQFF.

The V and J genes are TRBV5-1 and TRBJ2-5; 14 bases fit TRBD2. This CDR3 comprises 16 residues. V lost 3 bases to trimming and J lost 5 bases; unmatched junction nucleotides: 6. Germline CDR1 and CDR2: SGHRS and YFSETQ. The CDR3 reads CASSSTSGGVYETQYF. The CDR3 bases are TGCGCCAGCAGCTCGACTAGCGGGGGGGTCTATGAGACCCAGTACTTC.

This clone came up a few times. The chain is built from TRBV5-4 and TRBJ1-2; maybe TRBD1 (6 bases). Germline V CDR1 and CDR2: SGHNT, YYREEE (reference sequence). Trimming took 3 bases from V and 0 from J, leaving 6 bases between them. The CDR3 loop spans 13 amino acids. The CDR3 coding sequence is TGTGCCAGCAGCTGGGACACTAACTATGGCTACACCTTC. This encodes CASSWDTNYGYTF.

The rearrangement links TRBV7-8 to TRBJ2-2; 8 bases are shared with TRBD1. V dropped 4 bases and J dropped 5; count of bases not matched to a gene: 3. Germline V gene data show CDR1 as SGHVS and CDR2 as FQNEAQ. The CDR3 runs to 14 residues. CDR3 residues: CASSSQGVTGELFF. In nucleotides, the CDR3 is TGTGCCAGCAGCTCACAGGGGGTTACCGGGGAGCTGTTTTTT.

Only one count was recorded for this clone. The chain uses TRBV30 and TRBJ2-3; D uncertain. Germline-derived CDR1 and CDR2 are GTSNPN and SVGIG (reference sequence). Trimming left V 2 bases short and J 2 bases short, with 8 bases between. This CDR3 has 13 residues. This chain's CDR3 is CAWSLEFTDTQYF. The CDR3 DNA reads as TGTGCCTGGAGTCTAGAGTTCACAGATACGCAGTATTTT.

The V and J genes are TRBV6-1 and TRBJ2-6; 7 bases are a match to TRBD1. Germline lookup yields CDR1 MNHNS and CDR2 SASEGT. Trimming at V came to 4 bases and at J to 1 base, leaving 7 bases not matched to a gene. CDR3 length: 17 residues. The CDR3 region is CASSGIGGRSGANVLTF. The CDR3 coding sequence is TGTGCCAGCAGTGGAATAGGGGGCAGATCTGGGGCCAACGTCCTGACTTTC.